These 19 T cell receptor beta chains share one sample of origin, sequenced in a study of neurological immune-mediated disorders. MiXCR, run by TCRdb on the 5' RACE reads, gives a single entry per CDR3 protein. The data show some 27,000 distinct CDR3 sequences, 6.6% seen once. The sequencing sample was made of PBMCs. These receptors were collected from a woman between 45 and 60 years old in good health.

In its sample, this clonotype was seen many times. J is TRBJ2-5 and V is TRBV14; D not certain. The CDR3 spans 12 residues. Germline V gene lookup returns CDR1 SGHDN and CDR2 FVKESK. Between the trimmed V and J ends, which lost 1 base and 4 bases, there was a span of 4 bases. The CDR3: CASSQARETQYF. The CDR3 DNA reads as TGTGCCAGCAGCCAAGCGCGAGAGACCCAGTACTTC.

There are many counts of this clonotype. The J gene is TRBJ2-7, the V gene TRBV28, with 7 bases that match TRBD1. The CDR3 has 14 amino acids. The germline V gene has CDR1 MDHEN and CDR2 SYDVKM. V lost 6 bases to trimming and J lost 2 bases; unmatched junction nucleotides: 7. The CDR3 loop reads CASRHDRAPYEQYF. CDR3 sequence (DNA): TGTGCCAGCAGACACGACAGGGCTCCCTACGAGCAGTACTTC.

This clonotype has ten or more counts. This chain joins TRBV5-1 and TRBJ2-5; TRBD2 matches at 11 bases. This CDR3 is 16 amino acids long. Germline V gene sequence: CDR1 SGHRS, CDR2 YFSETQ. The V gene end was trimmed by 2 bases and the J gene end by 4 bases; junction bases not matched to a gene: 7. DNA of the CDR3: TGCGCCAGCAGCTTCATACTAGCGGGAGTGGGAGAGACCCAGTACTTC. Residues: CASSFILAGVGETQYF.

This clonotype was detected many times. A much larger clone differs from this one at a single base, so this may be a read error. The rearrangement joins TRBV2 to TRBJ1-5; 8 nucleotides align to TRBD1. From germline, CDR1 is SNHLY and CDR2 FYNNEI. J gave up 7 bases and V 6 bases, and 8 bases lay outside the gene matches. This CDR3 is built from 14 residues. CDR3 sequence (DNA): TGTGCCAGCAGCGAGGACAGGGTGCGACAGCCCCAGCATTTT. Its protein product is CASSEDRVRQPQHF.

This clonotype has at least ten counts. The CDR3 nucleotides read TGCGCCAGCAGCTTGGAGGCAGGTAATACAGATACGCAGTATTTT. Protein: CASSLEAGNTDTQYF. The V call is TRBV5-1, the J call TRBJ2-3; D is uncertain. The V end was cut by 0 bases, the J end by 3 bases, with 11 bases between. Germline CDR1 reads SGHRS; CDR2 reads YFSETQ. This CDR3 region has 15 residues.

Many counts were recorded for this clonotype. J is TRBJ2-2 and V is TRBV20-1; D is unclear. This CDR3 has 14 residues. The germline CDR1 and CDR2 sequences are DFQATT and SNEGSKA (reference sequence). V shed 3 bases and J shed 4 bases, with 12 bases lying between them. The CDR3 reads CSASRTRSTGELFF. DNA for the CDR3: TGCAGTGCTAGTCGGACCCGGAGCACCGGGGAGCTGTTTTTT.

This clonotype was detected ten times or more. V and J are TRBV29-1 and TRBJ2-1; 12 nucleotides line up with TRBD2. The germline CDR1 and CDR2 sequences are SQVTM and ANQGSEA. V shed 6 bases, J shed 9 bases, and the junction held 9 bases outside the gene matches. The CDR3 sequence is 14 residues long. DNA of the CDR3: TGCAGCGTCCCGACTAGCGGGAGAGTTAGTGAGCAGTTCTTC. Residues: CSVPTSGRVSEQFF.

This clonotype has at least ten counts. The chain uses TRBV3-1 and TRBJ2-2, with TRBD1 identical over 8 bases. CDR1 and CDR2 (germline): LGHDT, YNNKEL (reference sequence). CDR3 length equals 18 residues. The trim removed 1 base at V and 3 bases at J, leaving 10 bases unmatched. The CDR3 region has the DNA TGTGCCAGCAGCCAAGTGGCCAGGGGGCAGCGCGACACCGGGGAGCTGTTTTTT. It specifies CASSQVARGQRDTGELFF.

The sample holds many counts of this clonotype. The chain employs TRBV7-2 and TRBJ1-2, with 9 bases fitting TRBD1. The CDR3 is 13 amino acids. V shed 7 bases and J 7 bases; nucleotides not matched to a gene: 7. CDR1 SGHTA and CDR2 FQGNSA come from the germline V gene. CDR3 in amino acids: CASNTGGQGGYTF. CDR3 sequence (DNA): TGTGCCAGCAATACGGGGGGACAGGGTGGCTACACCTTC.

This clonotype came up many times. The J gene is TRBJ1-5, the V gene TRBV10-3, with D possibly matching TRBD1 (5 bases). The CDR3 has 14 amino acids. Germline V CDR1 and CDR2: ENHRY, SYGVKD. Trimming shortened V by 10 bases and J by 3 bases, and 16 bases separated the two germline ends. In nucleotides, the CDR3 is TGTGCCACTTATTCCGGGACCCCCAATCAGCCCCAGCATTTT. This gives the protein CATYSGTPNQPQHF.

This clonotype has a count of ten or more. This chain connects TRBV28 to TRBJ2-1, with 9 bases that match TRBD1. In germline, CDR1 is MDHEN, CDR2 SYDVKM. The J segment lost 2 bases and the V segment lost 6 bases, leaving 2 bases of the junction unmatched. The CDR3 runs to 14 residues. CDR3 DNA: TGTGCCAGCAGAAGACAGGGGGCCTACAATGAGCAGTTCTTC. Its protein product is CASRRQGAYNEQFF.

This clonotype was observed many times. The V and J genes are TRBV20-1 and TRBJ2-3; either TRBD1 or TRBD2 may supply D (5 bases each). The ends were cut back, 2 bases at V and 6 bases at J, with 15 bases in the middle. Germline CDR1 and CDR2: DFQATT and SNEGSKA (reference sequence). There are 14 residues in the CDR3. The CDR3 spells CSARMGPPADTQYF. The CDR3 DNA follows: TGCAGTGCTAGAATGGGACCCCCGGCGGATACGCAGTATTTT.

This clonotype occurred many times. This sequence joins TRBV9 and TRBJ1-1, with TRBD1 matching over 8 bases. CDR1 is SGDLS, CDR2 YYNGEE, per germline. V lost 4 bases to trimming and J lost 4 bases; unmatched junction nucleotides: 9. This CDR3 is 15 amino acids long. This CDR3 reads CASSPQGAGGTEAFF. DNA of the CDR3: TGTGCCAGCAGCCCCCAGGGGGCAGGGGGCACTGAAGCTTTCTTT.

In its sample, this clonotype was seen many times. The rearrangement joins TRBV6-2 or TRBV6-3 to TRBJ2-3; 8 bases agree with TRBD2. CDR3 length: 16 residues. Trimming cost V 5 bases and J 2 bases; bases outside gene matches: 9. From germline, CDR1 is MNHEY and CDR2 SVGEGT. The CDR3 loop is CASSPPTSAHTDTQYF. The CDR3 nucleotides read TGTGCCAGCAGTCCGCCGACTAGCGCACACACAGATACGCAGTATTTT.

This clonotype was observed many times. The rearrangement links TRBV4-2 to TRBJ2-7; 7 bases line up with TRBD1. Germline-derived CDR1 and CDR2 are LGHNA and YNFKEQ. This CDR3 is built from 15 residues. V dropped 3 bases and J dropped 3; count of bases not matched to a gene: 8. CDR3 bases: TGTGCCAGCAGCCACCCGGGACAGCCCATCTACGAGCAGTACTTC. Residues: CASSHPGQPIYEQYF.

This clonotype was found many times. The J gene is TRBJ1-2, the V gene TRBV6-6; D not certain. The germline gives CDR1 MNHNY, CDR2 SVGAGI (reference sequence). V lost 0 bases to trimming and J lost 6 bases, with 8 bases between them. CDR3 length equals 13 residues. In DNA, the CDR3 is TGTGCCAGCAGTTACTCGGAGACGAATGGCTACACCTTC. The encoded protein is CASSYSETNGYTF.

This clonotype was counted many times. Written as DNA, the CDR3 is TGCGCCAGCAGCTTGGTACCAACCGGGGAGCTGTTTTTT. This gives the protein CASSLVPTGELFF. The rearrangement uses TRBV5-1 and TRBJ2-2; D call uncertain. The CDR3 has 13 amino acids. V dropped 0 bases and J dropped 5 bases, with 5 bases sitting between them. Germline V lookup: CDR1 SGHRS, CDR2 YFSETQ.

In its sample, this clonotype was seen many times. The chain employs TRBV20-1 and TRBJ2-3; 11 bases are a match to TRBD2. This CDR3 is 15 amino acids long. In germline, CDR1 is DFQATT, CDR2 SNEGSKA (reference sequence). V was clipped by 1 base and J by 5 bases; unmatched bases: 5. CDR3 nucleotide sequence: TGCAGTGCTAGAGCTCTAACTAGCGGGGGAGATACGCAGTATTTT. It translates to CSARALTSGGDTQYF.

The sample holds many counts of this clonotype. The chain joins TRBV28 to TRBJ2-7; 10 nucleotides line up with TRBD1. After removal of 6 bases from V and 0 bases from J, the junction contained 5 bases not matched to a gene. In germline, CDR1 is MDHEN, CDR2 SYDVKM. This CDR3 comprises 15 residues. CDR3 bases: TGTGCCAGCAGACCCGGGACAGGGGACTCCTACGAGCAGTACTTC. As protein: CASRPGTGDSYEQYF.